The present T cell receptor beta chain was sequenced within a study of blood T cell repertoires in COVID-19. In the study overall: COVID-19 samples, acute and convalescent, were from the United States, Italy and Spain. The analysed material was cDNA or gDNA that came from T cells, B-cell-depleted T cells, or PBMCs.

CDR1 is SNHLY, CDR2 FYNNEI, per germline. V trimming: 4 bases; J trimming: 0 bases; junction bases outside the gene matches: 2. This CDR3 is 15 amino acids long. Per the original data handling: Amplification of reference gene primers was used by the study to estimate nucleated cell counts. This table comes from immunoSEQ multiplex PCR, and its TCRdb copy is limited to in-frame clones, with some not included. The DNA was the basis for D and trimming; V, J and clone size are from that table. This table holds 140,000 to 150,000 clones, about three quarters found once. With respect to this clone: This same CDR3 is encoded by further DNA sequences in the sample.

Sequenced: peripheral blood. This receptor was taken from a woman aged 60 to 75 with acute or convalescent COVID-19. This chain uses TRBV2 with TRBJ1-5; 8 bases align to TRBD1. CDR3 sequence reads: CASSVDRGSNQPQHF. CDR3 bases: TGTGCCAGCAGTGTCGACAGGGGTAGCAATCAGCCCCAGCATTTT.